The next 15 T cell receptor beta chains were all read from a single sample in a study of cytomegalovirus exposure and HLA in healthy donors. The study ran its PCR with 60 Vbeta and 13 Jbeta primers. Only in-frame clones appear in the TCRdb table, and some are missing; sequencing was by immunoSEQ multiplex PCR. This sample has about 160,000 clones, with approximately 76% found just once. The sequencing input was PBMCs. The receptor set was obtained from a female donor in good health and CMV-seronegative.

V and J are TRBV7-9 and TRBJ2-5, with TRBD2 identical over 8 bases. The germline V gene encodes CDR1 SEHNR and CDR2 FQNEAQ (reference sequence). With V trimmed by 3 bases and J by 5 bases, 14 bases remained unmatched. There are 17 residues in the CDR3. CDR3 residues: CASSFPGLAPQQETQYF. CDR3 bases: TGTGCCAGCAGCTTCCCCGGACTAGCCCCACAGCAGGAGACCCAGTACTTC.

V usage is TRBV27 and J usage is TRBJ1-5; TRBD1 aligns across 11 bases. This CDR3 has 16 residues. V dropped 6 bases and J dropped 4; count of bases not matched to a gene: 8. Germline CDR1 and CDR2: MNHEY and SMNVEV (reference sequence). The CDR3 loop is CASSRGQGGWNQPQHF. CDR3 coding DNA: TGTGCCAGCAGCCGGGGACAGGGGGGTTGGAATCAGCCCCAGCATTTT.

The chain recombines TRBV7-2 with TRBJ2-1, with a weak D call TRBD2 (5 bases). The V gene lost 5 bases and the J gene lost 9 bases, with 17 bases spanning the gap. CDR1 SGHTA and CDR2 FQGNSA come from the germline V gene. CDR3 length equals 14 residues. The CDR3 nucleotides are TGTGCCAGCAGCACAGCGAGGGCGACGGTTGAGCAGTTCTTC. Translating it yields CASSTARATVEQFF.

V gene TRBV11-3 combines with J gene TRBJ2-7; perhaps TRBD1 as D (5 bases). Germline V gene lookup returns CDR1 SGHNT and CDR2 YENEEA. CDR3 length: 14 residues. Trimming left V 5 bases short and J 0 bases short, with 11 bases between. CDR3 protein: CASSPHRSSYEQYF. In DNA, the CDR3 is TGTGCCAGCAGCCCACACAGGAGCTCCTACGAGCAGTACTTC.

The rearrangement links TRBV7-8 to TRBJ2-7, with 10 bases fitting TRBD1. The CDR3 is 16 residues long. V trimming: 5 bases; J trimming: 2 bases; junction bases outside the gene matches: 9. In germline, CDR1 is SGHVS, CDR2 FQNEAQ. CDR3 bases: TGTGCCAGCAGCGTACCTGGGACAGGGGTCCCCTACGAGCAGTACTTC. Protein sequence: CASSVPGTGVPYEQYF. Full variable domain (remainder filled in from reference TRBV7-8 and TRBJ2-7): GAGVSQSPRYKVAKRGQDVALRCDPISGHVSLFWYQQALGQGPEFLTYFQNEAQLDKSGLPSDRFFAERPEGSVSTLKIQRTQQEDSAVYLCASSVPGTGVPYEQYFGPGTRLTVT.

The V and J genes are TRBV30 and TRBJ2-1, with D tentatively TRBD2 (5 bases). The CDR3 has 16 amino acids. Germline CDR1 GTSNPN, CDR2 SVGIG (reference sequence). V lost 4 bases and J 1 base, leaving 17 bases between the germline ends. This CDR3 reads CAWTVGERGSYNEQFF. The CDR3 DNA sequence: TGTGCCTGGACGGTCGGGGAACGGGGTTCCTACAATGAGCAGTTCTTC.

CDR3 bases: TGTGCCAGCAGCCTTCAGGGGACGAACACTGAAGCTTTCTTT. Protein sequence: CASSLQGTNTEAFF. The chain carries TRBV16 and TRBJ1-1, with D possibly TRBD1 on 6 matching bases. From germline, CDR1 is KGHSY and CDR2 FQNENV. The CDR3 spans 14 residues. Between the trimmed V and J ends, which lost 4 bases and 1 base, there was a span of 10 bases. The complete variable domain, with remaining parts taken from reference TRBV16 and TRBJ1-1, reads GEEVAQTPKHLVRGEGQKAKLYCAPIKGHSYVFWYQQVLKNEFKFLISFQNENVFDETGMPKERFSAKCLPNSPCSLEIQATKLEDSAVYFCASSLQGTNTEAFFGQGTRLTVV.

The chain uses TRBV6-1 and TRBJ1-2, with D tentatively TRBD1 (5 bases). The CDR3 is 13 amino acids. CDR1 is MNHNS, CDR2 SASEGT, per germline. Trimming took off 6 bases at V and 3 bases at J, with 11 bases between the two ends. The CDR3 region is CASRSTGDYGYTF. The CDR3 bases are TGTGCCAGCAGATCTACAGGAGACTATGGCTACACCTTC.

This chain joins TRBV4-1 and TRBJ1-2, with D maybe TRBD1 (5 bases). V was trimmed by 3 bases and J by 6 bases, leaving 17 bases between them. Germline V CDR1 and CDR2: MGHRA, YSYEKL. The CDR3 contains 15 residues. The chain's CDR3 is CASSQGREGEDGYTF. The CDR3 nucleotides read TGCGCCAGCAGCCAGGGGAGGGAAGGGGAAGATGGCTACACCTTC.

CDR3 residues: CASSPWLAGTAGELFF. In DNA form, the CDR3 reads TGTGCCAGCTCACCATGGCTGGCGGGAACGGCCGGGGAGCTGTTTTTT. The chain recombines TRBV18 with TRBJ2-2, with a weak D call TRBD2 (6 bases). V was cut by 2 bases and J by 6 bases, with 16 bases left in between. The length of the CDR3 is 16 residues. The germline gives CDR1 KGHSH, CDR2 LQKENI.

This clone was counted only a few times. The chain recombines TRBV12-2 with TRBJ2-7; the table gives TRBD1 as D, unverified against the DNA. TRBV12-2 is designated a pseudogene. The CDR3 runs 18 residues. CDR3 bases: TGTGCAAGTCGCTTAGTCCAATCGTCAGGGGTAAGGTCCTACGAGCAGTACTTC. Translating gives CASRLVQSSGVRSYEQYF.

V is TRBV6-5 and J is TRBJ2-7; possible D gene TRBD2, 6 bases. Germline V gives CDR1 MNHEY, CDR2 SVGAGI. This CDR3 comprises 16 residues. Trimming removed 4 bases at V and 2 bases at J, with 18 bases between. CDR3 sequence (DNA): TGTGCCAGCAGTTTTCGCGGGACTGGAAACGCCTACGAGCAGTACTTC. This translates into CASSFRGTGNAYEQYF.

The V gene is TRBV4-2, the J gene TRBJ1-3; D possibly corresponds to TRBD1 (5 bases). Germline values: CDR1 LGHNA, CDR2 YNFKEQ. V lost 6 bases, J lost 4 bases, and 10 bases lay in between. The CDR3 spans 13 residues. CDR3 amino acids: CASRGEEGNTIYF. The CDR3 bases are TGTGCCAGCAGGGGGGAGGAGGGAAACACCATATATTTT.

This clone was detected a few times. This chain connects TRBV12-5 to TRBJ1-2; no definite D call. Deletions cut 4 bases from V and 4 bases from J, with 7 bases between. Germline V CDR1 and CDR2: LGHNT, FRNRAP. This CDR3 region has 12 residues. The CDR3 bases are TGTGCTAGTGGTTCCCCTCCCTATGGCTACACCTTC. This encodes CASGSPPYGYTF.

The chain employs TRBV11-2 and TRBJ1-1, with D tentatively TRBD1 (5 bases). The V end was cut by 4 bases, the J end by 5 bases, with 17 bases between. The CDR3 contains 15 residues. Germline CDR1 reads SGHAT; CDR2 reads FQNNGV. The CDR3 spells CASSSSRGWITEAFF. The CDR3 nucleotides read TGTGCCAGCAGCTCGAGTCGGGGGTGGATTACTGAAGCTTTCTTT.